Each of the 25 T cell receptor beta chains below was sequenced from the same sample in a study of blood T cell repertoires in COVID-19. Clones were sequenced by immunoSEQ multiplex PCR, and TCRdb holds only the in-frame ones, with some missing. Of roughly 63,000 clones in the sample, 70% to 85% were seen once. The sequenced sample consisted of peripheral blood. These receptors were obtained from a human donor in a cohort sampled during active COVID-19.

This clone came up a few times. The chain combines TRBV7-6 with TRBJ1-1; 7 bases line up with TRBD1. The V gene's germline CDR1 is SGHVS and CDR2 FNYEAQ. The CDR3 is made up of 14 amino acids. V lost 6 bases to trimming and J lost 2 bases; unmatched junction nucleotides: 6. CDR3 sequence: CASSPGQLNTEAFF. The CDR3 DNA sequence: TGTGCCAGCAGTCCGGGACAGCTAAACACTGAAGCTTTCTTT.

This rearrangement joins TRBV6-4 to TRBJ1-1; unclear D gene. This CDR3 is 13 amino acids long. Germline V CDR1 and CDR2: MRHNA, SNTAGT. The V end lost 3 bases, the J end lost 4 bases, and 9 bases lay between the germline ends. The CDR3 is CASSDQATTEAFF. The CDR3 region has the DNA TGTGCCAGCAGTGATCAAGCCACCACTGAAGCTTTCTTT.

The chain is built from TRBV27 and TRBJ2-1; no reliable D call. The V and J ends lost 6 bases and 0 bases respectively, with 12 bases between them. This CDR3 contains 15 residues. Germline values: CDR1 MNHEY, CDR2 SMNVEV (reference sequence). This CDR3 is CASSFDWSSYNEQFF. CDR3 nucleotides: TGTGCCAGCAGCTTCGACTGGAGCTCCTACAATGAGCAGTTCTTC.

CDR3 nucleotide sequence: TGTGCCAGCAGTCGAGCGACGAGTCACAATGAGCAGTTCTTC. Protein sequence: CASSRATSHNEQFF. V gene TRBV25-1 combines with J gene TRBJ2-1; D is undetermined. The germline CDR1 and CDR2 sequences are MGHDK and SYGVNS. The germline V and J ends were trimmed by 5 bases and 5 bases, with 13 bases remaining between them. The CDR3 covers 14 residues.

The CDR3: CASSARGTGLSGYEQYF. The CDR3 nucleotides read TGTGCCAGCAGCGCGAGGGGGACAGGCTTGTCGGGCTACGAGCAGTACTTC. V gene TRBV7-2 combines with J gene TRBJ2-7; 8 bases are a match to TRBD1. V dropped 5 bases and J dropped 3; count of bases not matched to a gene: 15. The CDR3 consists of 17 residues. In germline, CDR1 is SGHTA, CDR2 FQGNSA.

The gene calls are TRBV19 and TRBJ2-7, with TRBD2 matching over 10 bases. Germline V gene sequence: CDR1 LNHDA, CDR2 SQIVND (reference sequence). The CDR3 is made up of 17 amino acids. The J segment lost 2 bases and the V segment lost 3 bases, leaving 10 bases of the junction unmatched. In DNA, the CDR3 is TGTGCCAGTAGTATCCCCAGAACTAGCGGGACCGCCTACGAGCAGTACTTC. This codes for CASSIPRTSGTAYEQYF.

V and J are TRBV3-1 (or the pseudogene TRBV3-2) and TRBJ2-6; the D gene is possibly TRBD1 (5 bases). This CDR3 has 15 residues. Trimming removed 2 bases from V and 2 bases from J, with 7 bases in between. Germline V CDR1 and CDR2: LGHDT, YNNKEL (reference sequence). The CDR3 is CASSQQGPGANVLTF. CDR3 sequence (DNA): TGTGCCAGCAGCCAACAGGGTCCTGGGGCCAACGTCCTGACTTTC.

DNA of the CDR3: TGTGCCAGCAGTCAAAGGACAGGGTGGAATTCACCCCTCCACTTT. It codes for CASSQRTGWNSPLHF. J is TRBJ1-6 and V is TRBV5-8; 8 bases are a match to TRBD1. This CDR3 has 15 residues. The J segment lost 7 bases and the V segment lost 5 bases, leaving 8 bases of the junction unmatched. Germline CDR1 and CDR2: SGHTS and YDEGEE.

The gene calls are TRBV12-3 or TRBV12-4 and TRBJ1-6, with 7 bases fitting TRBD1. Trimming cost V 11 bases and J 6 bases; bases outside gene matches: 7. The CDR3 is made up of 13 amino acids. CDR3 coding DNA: TGTGCCGTCAGGGGGGATGGTAATTCACCCCTCCACTTT. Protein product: CAVRGDGNSPLHF.

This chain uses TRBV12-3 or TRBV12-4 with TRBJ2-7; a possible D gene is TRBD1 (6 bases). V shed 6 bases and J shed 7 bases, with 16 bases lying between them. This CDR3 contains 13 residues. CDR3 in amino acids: CASRETGNWEQYF. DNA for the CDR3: TGTGCCAGCAGGGAAACAGGGAATTGGGAGCAGTACTTC.

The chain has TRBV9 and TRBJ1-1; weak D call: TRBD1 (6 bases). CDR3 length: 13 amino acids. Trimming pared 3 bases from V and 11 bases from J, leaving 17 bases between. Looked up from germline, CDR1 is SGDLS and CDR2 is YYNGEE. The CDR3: CASSADRSLPAFF. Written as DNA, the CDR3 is TGTGCCAGCAGCGCAGACAGGTCCCTACCGGCTTTCTTT.

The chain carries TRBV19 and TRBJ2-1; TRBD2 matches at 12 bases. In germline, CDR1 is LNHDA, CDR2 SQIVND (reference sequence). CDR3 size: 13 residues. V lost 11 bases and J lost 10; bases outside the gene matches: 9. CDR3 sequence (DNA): TGTGCCTCACAGACTAGCGGGAGTTCCGAGCAGTTCTTC. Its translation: CASQTSGSSEQFF. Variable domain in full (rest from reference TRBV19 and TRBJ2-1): DGGITQSPKYLFRKEGQNVTLSCEQNLNHDAMYWYRQDPGQGLRLIYYSQIVNDFQKGDIAEGYSVSREKKESFPLTVTSAQKNPTAFYLCASQTSGSSEQFFGPGTRLTVL.

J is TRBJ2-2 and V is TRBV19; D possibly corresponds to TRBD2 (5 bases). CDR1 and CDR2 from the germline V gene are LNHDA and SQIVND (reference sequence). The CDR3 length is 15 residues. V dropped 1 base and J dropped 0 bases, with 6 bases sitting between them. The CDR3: CASSIGGPNTGELFF. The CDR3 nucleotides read TGTGCCAGTAGTATAGGCGGGCCGAACACCGGGGAGCTGTTTTTT.

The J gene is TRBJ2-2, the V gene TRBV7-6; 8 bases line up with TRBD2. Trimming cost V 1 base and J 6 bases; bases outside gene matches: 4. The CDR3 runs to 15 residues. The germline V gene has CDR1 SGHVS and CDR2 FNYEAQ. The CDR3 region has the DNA TGTGCCAGCAGCTTAGGCGGGAGGACCCCCGGGGAGCTGTTTTTT. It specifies CASSLGGRTPGELFF.

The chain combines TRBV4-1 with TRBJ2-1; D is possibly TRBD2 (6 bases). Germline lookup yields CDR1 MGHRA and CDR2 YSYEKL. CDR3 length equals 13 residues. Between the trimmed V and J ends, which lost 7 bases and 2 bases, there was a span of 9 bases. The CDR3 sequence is CASIGGAYNEQFF. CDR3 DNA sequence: TGCGCCAGCATTGGAGGGGCCTACAATGAGCAGTTCTTC.

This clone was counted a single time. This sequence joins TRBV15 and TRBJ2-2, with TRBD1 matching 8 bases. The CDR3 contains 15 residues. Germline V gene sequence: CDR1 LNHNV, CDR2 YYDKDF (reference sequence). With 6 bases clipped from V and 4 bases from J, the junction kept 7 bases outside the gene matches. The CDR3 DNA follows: TGTGCCACCAGAGACAGGGGCGGTGGCACCGGGGAGCTGTTTTTT. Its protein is CATRDRGGGTGELFF.

CDR3 sequence: CASSPSARSYNEQFF. In DNA form, the CDR3 reads TGTGCCAGCAGCCCTAGCGCAAGGTCCTACAATGAGCAGTTCTTC. V usage is TRBV11-3 and J usage is TRBJ2-1; D possibly corresponds to TRBD2 (6 bases). The germline V gene has CDR1 SGHNT and CDR2 YENEEA. The CDR3 covers 15 residues. The ends were cut back, 5 bases at V and 1 base at J, with 12 bases in the middle. Filled out from reference TRBV11-3 and TRBJ2-1, the complete variable domain reads EAGVVQSPRYKIIEKKQPVAFWCNPISGHNTLYWYLQNLGQGPELLIRYENEEAVDDSQLPKDRFSAERLKGVDSTLKIQPAELGDSAVYLCASSPSARSYNEQFFGPGTRLTVL.

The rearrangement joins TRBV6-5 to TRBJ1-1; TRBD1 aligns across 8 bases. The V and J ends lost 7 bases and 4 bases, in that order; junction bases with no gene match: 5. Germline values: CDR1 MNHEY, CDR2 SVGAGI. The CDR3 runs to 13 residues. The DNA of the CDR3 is TGTGCCAGCAACCGGGACAGGATCACTGAAGCTTTCTTT. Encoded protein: CASNRDRITEAFF.

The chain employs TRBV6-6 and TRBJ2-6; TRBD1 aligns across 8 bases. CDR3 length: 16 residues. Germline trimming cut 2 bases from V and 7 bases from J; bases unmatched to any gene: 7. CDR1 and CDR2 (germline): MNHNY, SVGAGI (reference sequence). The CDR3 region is CASSYQGQEKANVLTF. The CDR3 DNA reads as TGTGCCAGCAGTTACCAGGGACAGGAAAAAGCCAACGTCCTGACTTTC.

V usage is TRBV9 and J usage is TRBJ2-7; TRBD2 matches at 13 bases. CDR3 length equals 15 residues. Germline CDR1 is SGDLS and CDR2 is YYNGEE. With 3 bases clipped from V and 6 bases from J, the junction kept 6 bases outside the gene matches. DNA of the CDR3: TGTGCCAGCAGCGAGACCGGACTAGCGGGAGTCGAGCAGTACTTC. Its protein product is CASSETGLAGVEQYF.

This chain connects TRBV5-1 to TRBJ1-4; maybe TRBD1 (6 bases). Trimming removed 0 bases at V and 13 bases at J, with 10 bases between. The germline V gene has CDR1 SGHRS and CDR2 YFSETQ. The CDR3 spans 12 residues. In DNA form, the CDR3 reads TGCGCCAGCAGCTTGGCACAGGGCCCACTGTTTTTT. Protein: CASSLAQGPLFF.

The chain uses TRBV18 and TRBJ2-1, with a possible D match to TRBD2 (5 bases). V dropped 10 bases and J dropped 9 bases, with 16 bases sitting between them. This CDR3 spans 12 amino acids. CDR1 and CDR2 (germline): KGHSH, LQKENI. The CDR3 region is CATRGPLTEQFF. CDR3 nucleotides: TGTGCCACCCGAGGGCCTCTAACTGAGCAGTTCTTC.

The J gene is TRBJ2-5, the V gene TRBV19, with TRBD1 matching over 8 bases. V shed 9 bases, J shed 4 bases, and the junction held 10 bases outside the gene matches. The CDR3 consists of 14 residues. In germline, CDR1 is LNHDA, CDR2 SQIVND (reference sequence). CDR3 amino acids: CASRSDRGGETQYF. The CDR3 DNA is TGTGCCAGCCGATCCGACAGGGGCGGAGAGACCCAGTACTTC.

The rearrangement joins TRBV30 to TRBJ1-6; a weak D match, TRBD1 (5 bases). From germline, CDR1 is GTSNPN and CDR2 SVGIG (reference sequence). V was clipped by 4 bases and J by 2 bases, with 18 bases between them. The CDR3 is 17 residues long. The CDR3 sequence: CAWMGPNTPPYNSPLHF. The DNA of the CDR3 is TGTGCCTGGATGGGGCCCAACACCCCTCCCTATAATTCACCCCTCCACTTT.

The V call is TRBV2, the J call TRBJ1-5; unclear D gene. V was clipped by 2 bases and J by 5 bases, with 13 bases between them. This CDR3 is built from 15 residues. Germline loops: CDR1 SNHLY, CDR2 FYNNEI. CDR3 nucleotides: TGTGCCAGCAGTGAAACGGCAGGAACCCATCAGCCCCAGCATTTT. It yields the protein CASSETAGTHQPQHF.